This paragraph covers one T cell receptor (beta chain) sequence. The assay was run at deep level. The sequencing of unsorted PBMC DNA took place on ten immunoSEQ deep assay plates. In the authors' methods: ImmunoSEQ output held junction-only sequences without quality scores, so filtering differed. Profiling relied on immunoSEQ multiplex PCR, and the TCRdb table lists in-frame clones only, not all of them. The DNA was the basis for D and trimming; V, J and clone size are from that table. This table holds roughly 490,000 clones, 76% found once. The sample comes from a study of shared clonotypes between healthy human individuals. The TCR comes from a woman between 35 and 50 years old in good health. Some clones in this sample may be carry-over from other donors' samples. Sample: PBMCs.

CDR3: CASSWTSGEDTQYF. CDR3 in DNA: TGTGCCAGCAGCTGGACTAGCGGTGAGGATACGCAGTATTTT. The chain has TRBV6-6 and TRBJ2-3; 10 bases fit TRBD2. The CDR3 runs 14 residues. Germline CDR1 and CDR2: MNHNY and SVGAGI (reference sequence). The junction had 6 bases not matched to a gene; V was cut back by 6 bases and J by 6 bases.